Listed below are T cell receptor beta chains from one sample, sequenced in a study of beta chain features in type 1 diabetes. Using immunoSEQ multiplex PCR, the repertoire was profiled, and TCRdb retains in-frame clones only, with some absent. The table has around 340,000 clones, 15% to 20% seen once. What was sequenced was naive CD4+ T cells from blood. The source of these receptors is a woman between 18 and 29 years old in good health. CDR3s include the opening cysteine and the closing phenylalanine or tryptophan. The D gene is left open where the match is weak. A clone size is listed for some rows: how often the clone was seen (once, few, many), or a class if it is expanded.

>TRBD1|TRBJ1-5|once|TRBV6-6
TGTGCCAGCAGTACCGGACAGGGGGTCGGGGATCAGCCCCAGCATTTT
CASSTGQGVGDQPQHF
>.|TRBJ2-1|.|TRBV11-2
TGTGCCAGCAGCTTGGCTCGGGTTGAGCAGTTCTTC
CASSLARVEQFF
>TRBD2|TRBJ2-3|few|TRBV5-6
TGTGCCAGCAGCCCGGGGACTAGAACAGATACGCAGTATTTT
CASSPGTRTDTQYF
>.|TRBJ1-5|few|TRBV30
TGTGCCTGTTCCTTAACCCGGTATAGCAATCAGCCCCAGCATTTT
CACSLTRYSNQPQHF
>.|TRBJ2-5|few|TRBV29-1
TGCAGCGTTCTACCAGACTCGTGGGAGACCCAGTACTTC
CSVLPDSWETQYF
>TRBD2|TRBJ2-1|.|TRBV2
TGTGCCAGCCGAGGCCTAGCGGGAGGCAATGAGCAGTTCTTC
CASRGLAGGNEQFF
>.|TRBJ2-3|few|TRBV25-1
TGTGCCAGCAGTGACTCAGGGGCCAGCACAGATACGCAGTATTTT
CASSDSGASTDTQYF
>TRBD1|TRBJ1-2|.|TRBV5-1
TGCGCCAGCACCCAGGACAGGGGGCTCGGTGGCTACACCTTC
CASTQDRGLGGYTF
>TRBD1|TRBJ1-1|.|TRBV7-2
TGTGCCAGCAGCGTCGGACAGGGGAGGGCTGAAGCTTTCTTT
CASSVGQGRAEAFF
>.|TRBJ2-3|.|TRBV20-1
TGCAGTGCTAGAGCCCAAGATACGCAGTATTTT
CSARAQDTQYF
>.|TRBJ2-2|few|TRBV30
TGTGCCGGTCAGGGCCCCGGGGAGCTGTTTTTT
CAGQGPGELFF
>.|TRBJ2-7|.|TRBV7-2
TGTGCCAGCAGCTCCTCGATGGGGGGACTCTACGAGCAGTACTTC
CASSSSMGGLYEQYF
>.|TRBJ2-7|.|TRBV30
TGTGCCTGGAGTGTACCTCCGGGGACCTACGAGCAGTACTTC
CAWSVPPGTYEQYF
>TRBD1|TRBJ1-6|few|TRBV4-2
TGTGCCAGCAGCCAAGTCGCCAACCGGGACAGCCCTTCACCCCTCCACTTT
CASSQVANRDSPSPLHF
>.|TRBJ1-5|.|TRBV7-9
TGTGCCAGCAGCCGTCTGGAGAATCAGCCCCAGCATTTT
CASSRLENQPQHF
>.|TRBJ2-3|.|TRBV7-2
TGTGCCAGCAGCTCGAGGGAGGAATCAGATACGCAGTATTTT
CASSSREESDTQYF
>.|TRBJ2-7|.|TRBV18
TGTGCCAGCTCACCAAACCCGGCGGCCTACGAGCAGTACTTC
CASSPNPAAYEQYF
>.|TRBJ2-5|.|TRBV2
TGTGCCAGCAGAGCAGGGGAGGAGACCCAGTACTTC
CASRAGEETQYF
>.|TRBJ1-2|.|TRBV30
TGTGCCTGGAGTTTGATATACGGGGGCTACACCTTC
CAWSLIYGGYTF